This T cell receptor (beta chain) is from a study of beta chain features in type 1 diabetes. The germline V gene encodes CDR1 MDHEN and CDR2 SYDVKM. This CDR3 is built from 13 residues. The germline V and J ends were trimmed by 6 bases and 2 bases, with 9 bases remaining between them. This clone has more than one count but fewer than ten. The target antigen is unknown. Sorting based on CD45RO/CCR7/CD25/CD127/CD95/CD27 separated CD4+ naive, central memory, regulatory and stem cell-like memory cells. The isolated RNA, all of it, was reverse transcribed, so expressed TCRB transcripts were what got sequenced. This table comes from immunoSEQ multiplex PCR, and its TCRdb copy is limited to in-frame clones, with some not included. The sample carries 150,000 to 200,000 clones, 63% recorded once. General study results and limits: TCRB CDR3s from Type 1 diabetes patients were moderately but significantly shorter in all four CD4+ subsets. Insertion counts at VDJ junctions were lower in type 1 diabetes patients, who also showed more deletions there. Patients and controls would share equally any PCR tilt toward shorter templates. cDNA-based sequencing might over-represent cells highly expressing TCR.

Material for sequencing was naive CD4+ T cells from blood. The genes are TRBV28 and TRBJ2-3; unclear D gene. The receptor comes from a man in his thirties or forties with type 1 diabetes. The chain's CDR3 is CASSFTDTDTQYF. CDR3 DNA sequence: TGTGCCAGCAGCTTCACGGACACAGATACGCAGTATTTT.